This entry lists 30 T cell receptor beta chains sequenced from one sample in a study of T-cell reconstitution after alpha-beta-depleted transplantation in children. Library preparation (for TCRbeta) was performed with unique molecular identifiers. From the PCR reads, TCRdb called clonotypes with MiXCR, one entry per CDR3 protein. The sample yields approximately 630,000 distinct CDR3 sequences, roughly 13% seen once. The sample in question was PBMCs, obtained before TCRalphabeta/CD19-depleted stem cell transplant. These receptors all come from a girl between 2 and 10 years old with congenital amegakaryocytic thrombocytopenia, due to receive a stem cell transplant.

This clonotype has at least ten counts. V gene TRBV7-6 combines with J gene TRBJ1-1; tentative D call: TRBD1 (5 bases). Trimming shortened V by 4 bases and J by 5 bases, and 11 bases separated the two germline ends. Germline-derived CDR1 and CDR2 are SGHVS and FNYEAQ. The CDR3 has 13 residues. CDR3 region: CASSSQASTEAFF. As DNA, the CDR3 is TGTGCCAGCAGCTCACAGGCGAGTACTGAAGCTTTCTTT.

This clonotype came up a few times. This rearrangement joins TRBV27 to TRBJ2-1; a possible D gene is TRBD2 (6 bases). Trimming left V 3 bases short and J 0 bases short, with 15 bases between. The CDR3 length is 17 residues. CDR1 and CDR2 (germline): MNHEY, SMNVEV (reference sequence). The CDR3 coding sequence is TGTGCCAGCAGTTTCGTTACGGCGGGATTCTCCTACAATGAGCAGTTCTTC. Its protein is CASSFVTAGFSYNEQFF.

This clonotype was seen a handful of times. The rearrangement joins TRBV5-1 to TRBJ2-1; TRBD1 matches at 11 bases. This CDR3 has 15 amino acids. J lost 6 bases, V lost 4 bases, and 6 bases had no gene match. CDR1 is SGHRS and CDR2 is YFSETQ in the germline V gene. DNA for the CDR3: TGCGCCAGCAGCAGCCGAGGACAGGGGGCCAATGAGCAGTTCTTC. Translated: CASSSRGQGANEQFF. The full variable domain, in which reference TRBV5-1 and TRBJ2-1 provide the parts outside the CDR3, is KAGVTQTPRYLIKTRGQQVTLSCSPISGHRSVSWYQQTPGQGLQFLFEYFSETQRNKGNFPGRFSGRQFSNSRSEMNVSTLELGDSALYLCASSSRGQGANEQFFGPGTRLTVL.

Comment on this clonotype: The junction departs from the called germline gene at one end, perhaps through a read error. The chain carries TRBV5-6 and TRBJ2-7; the D call may be TRBD1 or TRBD2 (6 bases each). The CDR3 length is 16 residues. CDR1 and CDR2 (germline): SGHDT, YYEEEE. The CDR3 DNA is TGTGCCAGCATCTTGGGTAGGCGAATGGGGGCGGGGGAGCAGTACTTC. It is translated as CASILGRRMGAGEQYF.

Many counts were recorded for this clonotype. The chain links TRBV2 to TRBJ2-7, with D uncertain. The CDR3 totals 13 residues. The germline V and J ends were trimmed by 7 bases and 3 bases, with 13 bases remaining between them. Germline V lookup: CDR1 SNHLY, CDR2 FYNNEI. The CDR3 protein is CASMPRSNYEQYF. The DNA for the CDR3 is TGTGCCAGCATGCCGAGATCAAACTACGAGCAGTACTTC.

There are many counts of this clonotype. The V call is TRBV6-2 or TRBV6-3, the J call TRBJ2-7; tentatively, D is TRBD1 or TRBD2 (5 bases each). The CDR3 runs to 13 residues. V was pared by 4 bases and J by 3 bases, with 10 bases between. In germline, CDR1 is MNHEY, CDR2 SVGEGT. The CDR3 sequence is CASSWGRYYEQYF. As DNA, the CDR3 is TGTGCCAGCAGTTGGGGACGGTACTACGAGCAGTACTTC.

This clonotype was recorded at least ten times. The chain is built from TRBV29-1 and TRBJ2-7; D possibly corresponds to TRBD2 (6 bases). Trimming pared 7 bases from V and 0 bases from J, leaving 13 bases between. Germline CDR1 and CDR2: SQVTM and ANQGSEA. The CDR3 is made up of 13 amino acids. Here the CDR3 reads CSAFAGSSYEQYF. DNA for the CDR3: TGCAGCGCTTTTGCGGGAAGCTCCTACGAGCAGTACTTC.

Only a few counts were recorded for this clonotype. The rearrangement joins TRBV19 to TRBJ2-7; TRBD2 might be the D (5 bases). Germline assignment: CDR1 LNHDA and CDR2 SQIVND (reference sequence). The CDR3 runs 15 residues. Trimming took 7 bases from V and 1 from J, leaving 17 bases between them. DNA for the CDR3: TGTGCCAGTAACGTCGACCCGGACTCTTCCTACGAGCAGTACTTC. This sequence encodes CASNVDPDSSYEQYF.

This clonotype was observed many times. This chain joins TRBV28 and TRBJ2-7; D is perhaps TRBD1 or TRBD2 (5 bases each). With 10 bases removed from V and 2 bases from J, the gap between germline ends came to 21 bases. Germline assignment: CDR1 MDHEN and CDR2 SYDVKM. This CDR3 spans 15 amino acids. This chain's CDR3 is CAIREHSSGPYEQYF. CDR3 coding DNA: TGTGCCATCAGAGAACATAGTTCGGGGCCCTACGAGCAGTACTTC. Drawing the rest from reference TRBV28 and TRBJ2-7, the complete variable domain is DVKVTQSSRYLVKRTGEKVFLECVQDMDHENMFWYRQDPGLGLRLIYFSYDVKMKEKGDIPEGYSVSREKKERFSLILESASTNQTSMYLCAIREHSSGPYEQYFGPGTRLTVT.

With respect to this clonotype: A much larger clonotype is one base distant, so this may be a read error. The V and J genes are TRBV4-1 and TRBJ2-3, with D uncertain. CDR1 is MGHRA and CDR2 is YSYEKL in the germline V gene. This CDR3 is built from 12 residues. The CDR3 loop is CASSPGLVPQYF. CDR3 bases: TGTGCCAGCAGCCCTGGCCTAGTTCCGCAGTATTTT.

V usage is TRBV10-2 and J usage is TRBJ2-7; TRBD2 agrees at 12 bases. Germline assignment: CDR1 WSHSY and CDR2 SAAADI. This CDR3 region has 15 residues. With 6 bases clipped from V and 5 bases from J, the junction kept 8 bases outside the gene matches. Here the CDR3 DNA reads TGCGCCAGCAGCAACGGACTAGCGGGAAGCCACGAGCAGTACTTC. Protein product: CASSNGLAGSHEQYF.

This clonotype occurred many times. The chain combines TRBV11-2 with TRBJ2-1; possibly TRBD2 for D (6 bases). Between the trimmed V and J ends, which lost 1 base and 2 bases, there was a span of 12 bases. Germline V CDR1 and CDR2: SGHAT, FQNNGV. The CDR3 runs to 16 residues. The CDR3 loop reads CASSLVGGNTYNEQFF. The CDR3 DNA is TGTGCCAGCAGCTTAGTGGGCGGGAATACCTACAATGAGCAGTTCTTC.

Many counts were recorded for this clonotype. The chain recombines TRBV5-1 with TRBJ1-1; D is possibly TRBD1 (5 bases). Trimming shortened V by 0 bases and J by 0 bases, and 18 bases separated the two germline ends. The germline V gene has CDR1 SGHRS and CDR2 YFSETQ. There are 18 residues in the CDR3. Written as DNA, the CDR3 is TGCGCCAGCAGCTTGGGGAACCCGGGACTTCTCATGAACACTGAAGCTTTCTTT. The encoded protein is CASSLGNPGLLMNTEAFF.

This clonotype was seen at least ten times. This chain joins TRBV15 and TRBJ2-5; D is possibly TRBD2 (5 bases). The CDR3 runs to 14 residues. V was cut by 5 bases and J by 3 bases, with 13 bases left in between. The V gene's germline CDR1 is LNHNV and CDR2 YYDKDF (reference sequence). Written as DNA, the CDR3 is TGTGCCACCAGCCGGACTTGGGGTAAAGAGACCCAGTACTTC. Protein sequence: CATSRTWGKETQYF.

The rearrangement joins TRBV5-5 to TRBJ2-5, with a tentative D call TRBD1 (5 bases). The CDR3 extends over 13 amino acids. Germline V lookup: CDR1 SGHKS, CDR2 YYEKEE (reference sequence). The germline V and J ends were trimmed by 0 bases and 3 bases, with 6 bases remaining between them. CDR3 in amino acids: CASSLDRKETQYF. Written as DNA, the CDR3 is TGTGCCAGCAGCTTGGACAGGAAAGAGACCCAGTACTTC.

This clonotype was detected many times. The chain has TRBV10-3 and TRBJ1-1; D is unresolved. CDR3 size: 13 residues. Looked up from germline, CDR1 is ENHRY and CDR2 is SYGVKD. V dropped 6 bases and J dropped 3 bases, with 11 bases sitting between them. The CDR3 nucleotides are TGTGCCATCAGAGACGGATGGGACACTGAAGCTTTCTTT. Protein sequence: CAIRDGWDTEAFF.

This clonotype was recorded a few times. This chain links TRBV7-9 with TRBJ2-1; D remains ambiguous. The CDR3 runs 17 residues. Between the trimmed V and J ends, which lost 0 bases and 0 bases, there was a span of 12 bases. The germline V gene encodes CDR1 SEHNR and CDR2 FQNEAQ (reference sequence). CDR3 nucleotides: TGTGCCAGCAGCTTAGCCGTACTTGGTAGCTCCTACAATGAGCAGTTCTTC. This gives the protein CASSLAVLGSSYNEQFF.

The table lists this clonotype with a few counts. The rearrangement uses TRBV7-2 and TRBJ2-7; 9 nucleotides align to TRBD1. Germline CDR1 SGHTA, CDR2 FQGNSA. This CDR3 has 16 amino acids. Unmatched junction bases numbered 9, after V lost 5 bases and J lost 1 base. CDR3 in DNA: TGTGCCAGCAGCCCTCTAGGGACAGGGCCATCCTACGAGCAGTACTTC. It translates to CASSPLGTGPSYEQYF.

This clonotype was detected ten times or more. V gene TRBV20-1 combines with J gene TRBJ1-2; D not resolved. This CDR3 has 13 amino acids. V shed 3 bases and J shed 3 bases, with 11 bases lying between them. The germline V gene has CDR1 DFQATT and CDR2 SNEGSKA (reference sequence). CDR3 amino acids: CSARGRPDYGYTF. For the CDR3, the DNA is TGCAGTGCTAGGGGCAGGCCAGACTATGGCTACACCTTC.

The sample holds many counts of this clonotype. The gene calls are TRBV10-3 and TRBJ1-5; D ambiguous. Deletions cut 4 bases from V and 0 bases from J, with 7 bases between. The CDR3 sequence is 14 residues long. The germline gives CDR1 ENHRY, CDR2 SYGVKD. CDR3 loop: CAISAGPSNQPQHF. For the CDR3, the DNA is TGTGCCATCAGTGCAGGACCTAGCAATCAGCCCCAGCATTTT.

The CDR3 protein is CASGLGDGQETQYF. The DNA of the CDR3 is TGTGCTAGTGGTTTGGGGGACGGCCAAGAGACCCAGTACTTC. The chain combines TRBV12-5 with TRBJ2-5; D may match TRBD1 or TRBD2 (5 bases each). CDR3 length: 14 amino acids. V was clipped by 1 base and J by 1 base, with 7 bases between them. The germline V gene encodes CDR1 LGHNT and CDR2 FRNRAP.

The chain has TRBV7-8 and TRBJ2-7; 8 positions agree with TRBD1. The CDR3 is made up of 18 amino acids. The V gene end was trimmed by 4 bases and the J gene end by 6 bases; junction bases not matched to a gene: 20. Germline-derived CDR1 and CDR2 are SGHVS and FQNEAQ. As DNA, the CDR3 is TGTGCCAGCAGCTCCTACTACGTCGCGGACAGGGTGTATGGCGAGCAGTACTTC. It codes for CASSSYYVADRVYGEQYF.

This clonotype was observed many times. The chain has TRBV3-1 and TRBJ1-1; no reliable D call. The V end was cut by 3 bases, the J end by 1 base, with 12 bases between. Germline V gene sequence: CDR1 LGHDT, CDR2 YNNKEL (reference sequence). This CDR3 region has 15 residues. The CDR3 region is CASSHVLAGNTEAFF. CDR3 DNA: TGTGCCAGCAGCCATGTTCTAGCAGGGAACACTGAAGCTTTCTTT.

This clonotype was observed many times. This chain joins TRBV20-1 and TRBJ2-3, with 7 positions matching TRBD2. V lost 6 bases to trimming and J lost 2 bases; unmatched junction nucleotides: 11. The CDR3 covers 15 residues. Germline values: CDR1 DFQATT, CDR2 SNEGSKA (reference sequence). CDR3 sequence (DNA): TGCAGTGCGGGTACGGGGGACTACTACACAGATACGCAGTATTTT. Translated, it gives CSAGTGDYYTDTQYF.

For this clonotype: Just one base apart from a much larger clone, this may be a read error. This chain uses TRBV10-3 with TRBJ2-7; a possible D gene is TRBD1 (5 bases). Germline lookup yields CDR1 ENHRY and CDR2 SYGVKD. The CDR3 spans 13 residues. CDR3 coding DNA: TGTGCCACCAAAACTCGACAGAGCTACGAGCAGCACTTC. Protein product: CATKTRQSYEQHF.

This clonotype occurred many times. CDR3 region: CASSVESGRRDTQYF. In DNA form, the CDR3 reads TGTGCCAGCAGCGTAGAGAGCGGGAGGCGTGATACGCAGTATTTT. This chain links TRBV9 with TRBJ2-3, with TRBD2 matching over 9 bases. The CDR3 runs 15 residues. Looked up from germline, CDR1 is SGDLS and CDR2 is YYNGEE. V dropped 0 bases and J dropped 6; count of bases not matched to a gene: 5.

The chain recombines TRBV9 with TRBJ2-6, with D possibly TRBD2 on 5 matching bases. CDR1 and CDR2 (germline): SGDLS, YYNGEE. The CDR3 runs 19 residues. With 0 bases removed from V and 0 bases from J, the gap between germline ends came to 16 bases. CDR3 loop: CASSVVGSGQTSGANVLTF. Here the CDR3 DNA reads TGTGCCAGCAGCGTAGTTGGGAGCGGCCAAACCTCTGGGGCCAACGTCCTGACTTTC.

This clonotype was detected only a few times. This rearrangement joins TRBV13 to TRBJ2-3, with D unclear. Germline-derived CDR1 and CDR2 are PRHDT and FYEKMQ (reference sequence). This CDR3 comprises 12 residues. The germline V and J ends were trimmed by 4 bases and 7 bases, with 9 bases remaining between them. This CDR3 is CASSSLANTQYF. In DNA form, the CDR3 reads TGTGCCAGCAGCTCCCTGGCCAATACGCAGTATTTT.

This clonotype was observed at least ten times. The V and J genes are TRBV20-1 and TRBJ2-2; TRBD2 aligns across 12 bases. V shed 0 bases, J shed 4 bases, and the junction held 9 bases outside the gene matches. This CDR3 contains 18 residues. Per the germline V gene, CDR1 is DFQATT and CDR2 is SNEGSKA (reference sequence). Written as DNA, the CDR3 is TGCAGTGCTAGAGATGGACTAGCGGGACAAGGGGGCACCGGGGAGCTGTTTTTT. Encoded protein: CSARDGLAGQGGTGELFF.

The sample holds many counts of this clonotype. V usage is TRBV9 and J usage is TRBJ1-5; 9 nucleotides align to TRBD1. This CDR3 comprises 14 residues. Germline V lookup: CDR1 SGDLS, CDR2 YYNGEE. Germline trimming cut 3 bases from V and 6 bases from J; bases unmatched to any gene: 4. This chain's CDR3 is CASSDGQGFQPQHF. For the CDR3, the DNA is TGTGCCAGCAGCGATGGACAGGGGTTTCAGCCCCAGCATTTT. The variable domain in full, with the rest retrieved from reference TRBV9 and TRBJ1-5, is DSGVTQTPKHLITATGQRVTLRCSPRSGDLSVYWYQQSLDQGLQFLIQYYNGEERAKGNILERFSAQQFPDLHSELNLSSLELGDSALYFCASSDGQGFQPQHFGDGTRLSIL.